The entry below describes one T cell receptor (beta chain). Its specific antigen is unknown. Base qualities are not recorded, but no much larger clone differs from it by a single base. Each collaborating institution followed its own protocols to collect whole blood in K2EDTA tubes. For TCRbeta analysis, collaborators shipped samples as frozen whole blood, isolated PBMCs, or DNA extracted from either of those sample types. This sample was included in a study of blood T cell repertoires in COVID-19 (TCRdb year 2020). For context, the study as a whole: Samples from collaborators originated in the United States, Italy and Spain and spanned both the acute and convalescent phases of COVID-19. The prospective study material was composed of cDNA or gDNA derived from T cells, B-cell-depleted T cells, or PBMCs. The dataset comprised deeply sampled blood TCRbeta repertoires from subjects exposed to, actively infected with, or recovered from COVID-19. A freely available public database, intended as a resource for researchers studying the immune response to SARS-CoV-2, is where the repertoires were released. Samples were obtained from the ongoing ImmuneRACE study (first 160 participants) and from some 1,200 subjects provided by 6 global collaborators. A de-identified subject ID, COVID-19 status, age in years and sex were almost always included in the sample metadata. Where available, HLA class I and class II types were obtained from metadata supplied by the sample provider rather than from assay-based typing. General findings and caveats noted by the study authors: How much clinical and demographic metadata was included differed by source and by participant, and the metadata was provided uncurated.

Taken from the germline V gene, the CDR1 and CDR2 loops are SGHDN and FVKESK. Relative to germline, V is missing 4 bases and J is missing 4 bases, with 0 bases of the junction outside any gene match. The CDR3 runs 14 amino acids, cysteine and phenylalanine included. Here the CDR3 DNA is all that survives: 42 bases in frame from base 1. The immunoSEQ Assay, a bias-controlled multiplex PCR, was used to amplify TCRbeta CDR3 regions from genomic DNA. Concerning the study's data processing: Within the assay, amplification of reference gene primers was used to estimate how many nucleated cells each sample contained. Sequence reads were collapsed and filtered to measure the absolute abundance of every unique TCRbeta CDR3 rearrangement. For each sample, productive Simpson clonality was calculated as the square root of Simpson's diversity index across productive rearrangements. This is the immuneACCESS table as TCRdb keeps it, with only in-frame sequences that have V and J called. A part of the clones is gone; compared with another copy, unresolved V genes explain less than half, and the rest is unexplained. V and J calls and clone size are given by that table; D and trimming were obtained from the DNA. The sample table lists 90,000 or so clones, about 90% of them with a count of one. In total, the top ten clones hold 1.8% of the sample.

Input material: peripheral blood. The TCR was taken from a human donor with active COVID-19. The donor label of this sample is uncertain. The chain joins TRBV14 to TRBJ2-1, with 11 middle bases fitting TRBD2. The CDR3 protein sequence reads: CASSRLAGYNEQFF. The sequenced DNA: TGTGCCAGCAGCCGACTAGCGGGGTACAATGAGCAGTTCTTC.